These 3 T cell receptor beta chains came from one sample sequenced in a study of blood T cell repertoires in COVID-19. Generated by immunoSEQ multiplex PCR, the TCRdb table keeps only in-frame clones and is missing some. Counted here are roughly 120,000 clones, about nine tenths occurring once; the ten biggest clones make up over 7%. Sequences were obtained from peripheral blood. Source of these receptors: a human donor in a cohort sampled during active COVID-19.

This chain uses TRBV7-9 with TRBJ2-5; 8 positions agree with TRBD2. Trimming removed 4 bases from V and 0 bases from J; junction bases left unmatched: 7. This CDR3 comprises 16 residues. CDR1 and CDR2 from the germline V gene are SEHNR and FQNEAQ (reference sequence). CDR3 sequence reads: CASSSGLAGYQETQYF. The CDR3 DNA sequence: TGTGCCAGCAGCTCCGGGTTAGCGGGGTACCAAGAGACCCAGTACTTC.

The V gene is TRBV5-4, the J gene TRBJ1-1; the D gene is possibly TRBD1 (5 bases). Germline lookup yields CDR1 SGHNT and CDR2 YYREEE (reference sequence). V lost 0 bases, J lost 0 bases, and 15 bases lay in between. The CDR3 totals 17 residues. CDR3: CASSLAGGIGMNTEAFF. Written as DNA, the CDR3 is TGTGCCAGCAGCTTGGCCGGGGGGATTGGAATGAACACTGAAGCTTTCTTT.

The chain uses TRBV30 and TRBJ1-4; perhaps TRBD1 as D (5 bases). The CDR3 spans 14 residues. Trimming left V 6 bases short and J 7 bases short, with 18 bases between. CDR1 and CDR2 (germline): GTSNPN, SVGIG (reference sequence). For the CDR3, the DNA is TGTGCCTGTCCTACCGGGGCCGGGGGTGAAAAACTGTTTTTT. Protein sequence: CACPTGAGGEKLFF.